The 20 T cell receptor beta chains in this list originate from one sample, sequenced in a study of T cells in Graves' hyperthyroidism and ophthalmopathy. The investigators amplified TCR beta CDR3 regions from RNA transcripts. TCR CDR3 underwent first-round RT-PCR with the HTBI primer set. One entry per CDR3 protein, called by TCRdb with MiXCR from the multiplex PCR reads. This table has approximately 690,000 distinct CDR3 sequences, around 20% appearing once. Input material: blood. The receptors derive from a man aged 25 to 45 with Graves' ophthalmopathy.

This clonotype was seen a few times. The chain combines TRBV7-9 with TRBJ2-5; the D gene is possibly TRBD2 (5 bases). Trimming pared 6 bases from V and 0 bases from J, leaving 11 bases between. The germline CDR1 and CDR2 sequences are SEHNR and FQNEAQ (reference sequence). The CDR3 covers 14 residues. The CDR3 sequence is CASRSWEYQETQYF. The CDR3, as DNA: TGTGCCAGCAGGTCATGGGAGTACCAAGAGACCCAGTACTTC.

The chain recombines TRBV5-4 with TRBJ2-1; 10 nucleotides agree with TRBD2. V shed 2 bases, J shed 10 bases, and the junction held 9 bases outside the gene matches. This CDR3 contains 15 residues. The germline V gene encodes CDR1 SGHNT and CDR2 YYREEE (reference sequence). The CDR3 loop is CASSFRLAGVGEQFF. DNA for the CDR3: TGTGCCAGCAGCTTCCGGCTAGCGGGAGTTGGCGAGCAGTTCTTC.

The V gene is TRBV6-2 or TRBV6-3, the J gene TRBJ2-6; 10 bases match TRBD1. V shed 6 bases and J 3 bases; nucleotides not matched to a gene: 8. The germline gives CDR1 MNHEY, CDR2 SVGEGT. The CDR3 has 17 residues. The CDR3 loop is CASRGTGASFGANVLTF. Here the CDR3 DNA reads TGTGCCAGCAGGGGGACAGGGGCCTCCTTTGGGGCCAACGTCCTGACTTTC.

The CDR3 region has the DNA TGTGCCAGTAATAACCAGGGCATTCAGCCCCAGCATTTT. Residues: CASNNQGIQPQHF. The chain joins TRBV19 to TRBJ1-5, with D possibly being TRBD1 (5 bases). This CDR3 contains 13 residues. From germline, CDR1 is LNHDA and CDR2 SQIVND (reference sequence). V lost 7 bases and J 6 bases, leaving 13 bases between the germline ends. Combining the CDR3 with reference TRBV19 and TRBJ1-5 gives the whole variable domain DGGITQSPKYLFRKEGQNVTLSCEQNLNHDAMYWYRQDPGQGLRLIYYSQIVNDFQKGDIAEGYSVSREKKESFPLTVTSAQKNPTAFYLCASNNQGIQPQHFGDGTRLSIL.

This clonotype was counted ten times or more. The rearrangement links TRBV18 to TRBJ1-5, with a tentative D call TRBD1 (6 bases). The V gene's germline CDR1 is KGHSH and CDR2 LQKENI. The CDR3 has 15 amino acids. Trimming shortened V by 5 bases and J by 0 bases, and 11 bases separated the two germline ends. CDR3 loop: CASSSRGYSNQPQHF. The DNA of the CDR3 is TGTGCCAGCTCATCCAGGGGTTATAGCAATCAGCCCCAGCATTTT.

The chain recombines TRBV15 with TRBJ2-7, with TRBD2 matching 14 bases. This CDR3 is 19 amino acids long. V shed 3 bases and J 5 bases; nucleotides not matched to a gene: 15. The germline V gene has CDR1 LNHNV and CDR2 YYDKDF (reference sequence). As DNA, the CDR3 is TGTGCCACCAGCAGGTCGGGACTAGCGGGAGTCCCCTTCCTCCACGAGCAGTACTTC. Amino acids: CATSRSGLAGVPFLHEQYF.

Note on this clonotype: One junction end does not reproduce the germline sequence, and a read error may be involved. This chain connects TRBV20-1 to TRBJ2-1; 7 bases are shared with TRBD1. This CDR3 region has 16 residues. Germline V gene sequence: CDR1 DFQATT, CDR2 SNEGSKA (reference sequence). The CDR3 DNA sequence: TGCAGTGTTAGAGATCAGGGACAGCATTCCTACAATGAGCAGTTCTTC. Its protein product is CSVRDQGQHSYNEQFF.

Comments on this clonotype: Relative to the germline gene, one junction end is altered; a read error may explain this. This sequence joins TRBV3-1 and TRBJ2-1; D not resolved. The CDR3 runs 13 residues. Germline CDR1 reads LGHDT; CDR2 reads YNNKEL (reference sequence). The CDR3 is CASSPASHNEQLF. The CDR3 DNA sequence: TGTGCCAGCAGCCCCGCCAGCCACAATGAGCAGCTCTTC.

The rearrangement uses TRBV18 and TRBJ1-4; 7 bases map to TRBD1. Germline CDR1 KGHSH, CDR2 LQKENI. There are 17 residues in the CDR3. The V gene end was trimmed by 1 base and the J gene end by 2 bases; junction bases not matched to a gene: 7. CDR3 loop: CASSPLGTVGTNEKLFF. The CDR3 DNA is TGTGCCAGCTCACCACTCGGGACAGTAGGGACTAATGAAAAACTGTTTTTT.

In its sample, this clonotype was seen a few times. A junction end diverges from the germline sequence, so it may reflect a read error. The chain uses TRBV11-2 and TRBJ2-7, with TRBD1 matching over 8 bases. CDR1 and CDR2 from the germline V gene are SGHAT and FQNNGV. The CDR3 consists of 15 residues. CDR3 in DNA: TGTGCCAGCGGCTTATCCGGGACAGGTCCCTACGTGCAGTACTTC. This translates into CASGLSGTGPYVQYF. Drawing the rest from reference TRBV11-2 and TRBJ2-7, the complete variable domain is EAGVAQSPRYKIIEKRQSVAFWCNPISGHATLYWYQQILGQGPKLLIQFQNNGVVDDSQLPKDRFSAERLKGVDSTLKIQPAKLEDSAVYLCASGLSGTGPYVQYFGPGTRLTVT.

This clonotype was counted a few times. The CDR3 coding sequence is TGTGCCAGCAGCCAAGATCCCCCTAGCGGGAGCGCGGAGACCCAGTACTTC. Translation gives CASSQDPPSGSAETQYF. J is TRBJ2-5 and V is TRBV3-1, with 10 nucleotides matching TRBD2. Germline values: CDR1 LGHDT, CDR2 YNNKEL (reference sequence). The CDR3 spans 17 residues. V dropped 0 bases and J dropped 5; count of bases not matched to a gene: 9.

About this clonotype: This may come from a read error, since a much larger clone is one base off. The chain employs TRBV27 and TRBJ1-6; tentative D call: TRBD1 (6 bases). Germline V gives CDR1 MNHEY, CDR2 SMNVEV (reference sequence). This CDR3 spans 13 amino acids. Trimming cost V 5 bases and J 11 bases, with 13 bases left between them. DNA of the CDR3: TGTGCCAGCAGTCTTGGGGGCAATCCACCCCTCCACTTT. It encodes CASSLGGNPPLHF.

In its sample, this clonotype was seen many times. The V call is TRBV12-3 or TRBV12-4, the J call TRBJ2-1; 13 bases line up with TRBD2. Trimming at V came to 5 bases and at J to 8 bases, leaving 18 bases not matched to a gene. The CDR3 is 19 amino acids. CDR3 coding DNA: TGTGCCAGCAGTCCGACCCGAACTTGGACTAGCGGGAGAATCTATGAGCAGTTCTTC. It is translated as CASSPTRTWTSGRIYEQFF.

The V call is TRBV24-1, the J call TRBJ2-1; 12 positions agree with TRBD1. The CDR3 is 16 residues long. Germline values: CDR1 KGHDR, CDR2 SFDVKD. J lost 6 bases, V lost 3 bases, and 5 bases had no gene match. CDR3 amino acids: CATSDAGQGAGNEQFF. DNA for the CDR3: TGTGCCACCAGTGATGCGGGACAGGGGGCCGGCAATGAGCAGTTCTTC.

This clonotype was observed a few times. The chain employs TRBV7-8 and TRBJ1-1; D call uncertain. CDR1 and CDR2 (germline): SGHVS, FQNEAQ. The CDR3 is made up of 15 amino acids. V was cut by 5 bases and J by 1 base, with 14 bases left in between. CDR3 amino acids: CASSAIVGPNTEAFF. CDR3 bases: TGTGCCAGCAGCGCCATTGTGGGTCCGAACACTGAAGCTTTCTTT.

This clonotype was detected many times. The gene calls are TRBV2 and TRBJ1-4; a weak D match, TRBD1 (5 bases). CDR1 SNHLY and CDR2 FYNNEI come from the germline V gene. Between the trimmed V and J ends, which lost 5 bases and 7 bases, there was a span of 20 bases. CDR3 length equals 16 residues. In DNA form, the CDR3 reads TGTGCCAGCAGTTTCGGGGCGTCCACGTCGGGTGAAAAACTGTTTTTT. It specifies CASSFGASTSGEKLFF.

This clonotype came up a few times. Sequence at one end of the junction differs from germline and may be a read error. The chain combines TRBV4-1 with TRBJ2-7, with 7 bases that match TRBD2. The CDR3 is 15 amino acids. CDR1 is MGHRA, CDR2 YSYEKL, per germline. CDR3 nucleotides: TGCGCCAGCAGGCAAGTAGCGGGCCTATCCTACGAGCAGTACTTC. This gives the protein CASRQVAGLSYEQYF.

This chain links TRBV5-6 with TRBJ2-5; TRBD2 agrees at 9 bases. Losses at the gene ends were 0 bases for V and 9 bases for J; bases not matched to a gene: 3. The CDR3 consists of 13 residues. CDR1 is SGHDT, CDR2 YYEEEE, per germline. CDR3 in DNA: TGTGCCAGCAGCTTGGGTCCTAGCGGGGCCCAGTACTTC. Residues: CASSLGPSGAQYF.

CDR3 in amino acids: CSASSRTGTGANVLTF. The CDR3 DNA reads TGCAGTGCTAGTTCCCGGACAGGGACTGGGGCCAACGTCCTGACTTTC. The chain has TRBV20-1 and TRBJ2-6; 8 positions agree with TRBD1. The germline V gene has CDR1 DFQATT and CDR2 SNEGSKA (reference sequence). V lost 3 bases to trimming and J lost 2 bases; unmatched junction nucleotides: 6. The CDR3 loop spans 16 amino acids.

This clonotype was picked up one time. The chain recombines TRBV12-3 or TRBV12-4 with TRBJ2-2, with D tentatively TRBD1 or TRBD2 (5 bases each). The CDR3 length is 13 residues. V gave up 7 bases and J gave up 6 bases, with 12 bases separating them. CDR3 sequence: CASKDRGAGELFF. CDR3 in DNA: TGTGCCAGCAAAGACAGAGGGGCCGGGGAGCTGTTTTTT.